The sequence of this TCR beta chain was determined in a study of control samples from healthy donors and cancer patients. The assay was immunoSEQ multiplex PCR, and TCRdb's table has in-frame clones only and misses some. Of about 75,000 clones in the sample, roughly 80% were seen once. Germline values: CDR1 MDHEN, CDR2 SYDVKM. CDR3 length equals 13 residues. Trimming shortened V by 5 bases and J by 4 bases, and 11 bases separated the two germline ends. The sequence derives from a man aged 50 or older in good health. Sequencing used blood. The chain recombines TRBV28 with TRBJ1-2; D is ambiguous. CDR3 nucleotide sequence: TGTGCCAGCAGTCTTAGGCAAAGCTATGGCTACACCTTC. Translating gives CASSLRQSYGYTF.